The 9 T cell receptor beta chains given below trace back to one sample, sequenced in a study of tumor-infiltrating lymphocytes in localized non-small cell lung cancer (dated by TCRdb to the early 2020s). The receptor library was made with the immunoSEQ multiplex PCR assay. The source is immuneACCESS, and TCRdb retained only in-frame sequences with V and J called. Part of the clones is not carried over; for the studies checked, unresolved V genes explain less than half of this, and the remainder is unexplained. The sample table holds over 10,000 clones, of which 79% were seen once. The ten largest clones capture under 15% of the sample. Sequencing used lung tumor tissue. These receptors were taken from a human donor with non-small cell lung cancer.

The chain employs TRBV10-1 and TRBJ2-3, with 15 bases fitting TRBD2. Germline CDR1 is WNHNN and CDR2 is SYGVQD (reference sequence). The CDR3 is 20 amino acids. V shed 0 bases, J shed 0 bases, and the junction held 7 bases outside the gene matches. The CDR3 region is CASSESFGLAGGSSTDTQYF. The CDR3 nucleotides are TGCGCCAGCAGTGAGTCTTTCGGACTAGCGGGGGGGTCTAGCACAGATACGCAGTATTTT.

This clone occurred a few times. J is TRBJ1-5 and V is TRBV4-1; 7 nucleotides agree with TRBD1. After removal of 0 bases from V and 1 base from J, the junction contained 3 bases not matched to a gene. Germline V CDR1 and CDR2: MGHRA, YSYEKL. This CDR3 region has 16 residues. The CDR3 loop reads CASSQELTGSNQPQHF. DNA for the CDR3: TGCGCCAGCAGCCAAGAGTTGACAGGGAGCAATCAGCCCCAGCATTTT.

The CDR3 DNA sequence: TGTGCCTGGACTTTCTTGAGGTCCTCTGGGGCCAACGTCCTGACTTTC. This codes for CAWTFLRSSGANVLTF. The V gene is TRBV30, the J gene TRBJ2-6; D gene unclear. The CDR3 loop spans 16 amino acids. CDR1 GTSNPN and CDR2 SVGIG come from the germline V gene (reference sequence). The germline V and J ends were trimmed by 4 bases and 0 bases, with 13 bases remaining between them.

The chain combines TRBV5-5 with TRBJ1-5; a weak D match, TRBD1 (5 bases). The germline CDR1 and CDR2 sequences are SGHKS and YYEKEE (reference sequence). V gave up 2 bases and J gave up 4 bases, with 10 bases separating them. The CDR3 length is 14 residues. In nucleotides, the CDR3 is TGTGCCAGCAGCTTCTGGGACGGGAATCAGCCCCAGCATTTT. Amino acid sequence: CASSFWDGNQPQHF.

This clone was seen more than once but under ten times. This rearrangement joins TRBV7-2 to TRBJ1-4, with no clear D. Germline CDR1 is SGHTA and CDR2 is FQGNSA. Trimming stripped 2 bases from V and 7 bases from J, with 8 bases between. The CDR3 is 13 residues long. CDR3 protein: CASSLSIGEKLFF. CDR3 bases: TGTGCCAGCAGCTTAAGTATCGGTGAAAAACTGTTTTTT.

This rearrangement joins TRBV11-2 to TRBJ1-2; 7 bases match TRBD1. The junction had 10 bases not matched to a gene; V was cut back by 1 base and J by 5 bases. Looked up from germline, CDR1 is SGHAT and CDR2 is FQNNGV. The CDR3 length is 16 residues. This chain's CDR3 is CASSLGTGPRSYGYTF. DNA for the CDR3: TGTGCCAGCAGCTTAGGGACAGGCCCAAGGTCTTATGGCTACACCTTC.

The CDR3 DNA sequence: TGCAGCGCCACGGACAATTCCAGGAGCTACACCTTC. Its protein product is CSATDNSRSYTF. This rearrangement joins TRBV29-1 to TRBJ1-2; perhaps TRBD1 as D (5 bases). Germline assignment: CDR1 SQVTM and CDR2 ANQGSEA. Trimming left V 7 bases short and J 9 bases short, with 18 bases between. CDR3 length equals 12 residues.

This clone was picked up one time. The chain couples TRBV6-5 to TRBJ1-2, with D hard to call. The CDR3 has 16 amino acids. V was pared by 0 bases and J by 6 bases, with 17 bases between. Germline V gene sequence: CDR1 MNHEY, CDR2 SVGAGI. CDR3 residues: CASSYSVAWGTDGYTF. The CDR3 DNA follows: TGTGCCAGCAGTTACTCTGTGGCGTGGGGAACCGATGGCTACACCTTC.

The genes are TRBV7-2 and TRBJ2-2, with 7 bases lining up with TRBD1. V shed 1 base, J shed 7 bases, and the junction held 9 bases outside the gene matches. The CDR3 runs to 16 residues. Germline V lookup: CDR1 SGHTA, CDR2 FQGNSA. DNA of the CDR3: TGTGCCAGCAGCTTAGTCGCAGGGGGAGTCCGCGGGGAGCTGTTTTTT. It is translated as CASSLVAGGVRGELFF.